A selection of T cell receptor beta chains follows, all from one sample in a study of OX40 agonist ivuxolimab in advanced cancers. Clones were read by immunoSEQ multiplex PCR, and TCRdb kept only the in-frame ones, dropping some. The data show under 100,000 clones, with nearly 90% seen just once and under 0.35% held by the top ten. The specimen was CD4+ or CD8+ T cells sorted from blood, collected in a trial of the OX40 agonist ivuxolimab. The receptor source for this set is an adult with an advanced solid tumor such as melanoma, head and neck, liver or kidney cancer. Both conserved end residues are part of each CDR3.

V | CDR3
TRBV28 | CASSSGQGARNQPQHF
TRBV4-1 | CASSQDRRNQPQHF
TRBV18 | CASSGFEGRDNNEQFF
TRBV4-3 | CASSQDLKRGLYYEQYF
TRBV18 | CASSRREGAYEQYF
TRBV4-1 | CASSQDVSVELVDNQPQHF
TRBV7-9 | CASSLGTDYGYTF
TRBV11-2 | CASSLTGVNTEAFF
TRBV19 | CASTGRQVGVTEAFF
TRBV6-6 | CASSYILAGGGTQYF
TRBV6-6 | CATPRGSGANVLTF
TRBV4-3 | CASSQDRAGGAYGYTF
TRBV5-1 | CASSLSALGAGSYEQYF
TRBV13 | CASSARDGTFYEQYF
TRBV28 | CASFDSGEAFF
TRBV4-1 | CASSPRDRADQPQHF
TRBV2 | CASLGQGDGWLFF